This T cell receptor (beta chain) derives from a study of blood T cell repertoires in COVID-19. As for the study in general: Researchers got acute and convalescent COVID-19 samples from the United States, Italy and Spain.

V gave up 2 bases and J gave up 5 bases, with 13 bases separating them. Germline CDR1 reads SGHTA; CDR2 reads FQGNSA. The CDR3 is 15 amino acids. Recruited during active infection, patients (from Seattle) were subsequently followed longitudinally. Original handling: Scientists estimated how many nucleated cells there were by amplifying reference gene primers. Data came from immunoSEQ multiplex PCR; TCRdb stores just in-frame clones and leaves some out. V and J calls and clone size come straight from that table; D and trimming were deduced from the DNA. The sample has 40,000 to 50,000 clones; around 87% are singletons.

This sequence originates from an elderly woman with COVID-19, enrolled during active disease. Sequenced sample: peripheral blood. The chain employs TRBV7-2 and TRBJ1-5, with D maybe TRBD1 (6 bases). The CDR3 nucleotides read TGTGCCAGCAGCTTAAGGGGGGCGGGGGATCAGCCCCAGCATTTT. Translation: CASSLRGAGDQPQHF.